This entry features one T cell receptor (beta chain) sequence. This record comes from a study of control samples from healthy donors and cancer patients. TCRdb's copy holds only in-frame clones and misses some; the assay was immunoSEQ multiplex PCR. The sample carries 45,000 to 65,000 clones, 88% recorded once. The clonotype comes from a man aged 45-65 years with head and neck cancer. Sequenced sample: PBMCs.

In nucleotides, the CDR3 is TGCGCCAGCAGCTTTAGAGGCGGGGGGGCCGCGAACGAGCAGTACTTC. Translated, it gives CASSFRGGGAANEQYF. This chain links TRBV5-1 with TRBJ2-7, with TRBD2 matching 9 bases. Germline assignment: CDR1 SGHRS and CDR2 YFSETQ. V dropped 2 bases and J dropped 5; count of bases not matched to a gene: 11. This CDR3 has 16 residues.